This TCR beta chain was recovered during a study of post-analysis software for immune sequencing data. General study points: Among a few TRBV segments more frequent in patients than controls were TRBV5-6, TRBV5-1 and TRBV20-1.

On this clonotype: Its target is not known.

Looked up from germline, CDR1 is SGHTA and CDR2 is FQGNSA. This CDR3 is 13 amino acids long. V was shortened by 2 bases and J by 3 bases, with 8 bases between the two germline ends. TCR beta cDNA libraries included unique molecular identifiers. In TCRdb, the PCR reads were re-called with MiXCR into one record per CDR3 protein. The table lists roughly 600,000 distinct CDR3 sequences, 44% of them singletons. The receptor comes from a girl aged 10-17 years with multiple sclerosis. The chain recombines TRBV7-2 with TRBJ2-7, with D possibly matching TRBD2 (5 bases). Sequenced material: blood. CDR3 coding DNA: TGTGCCAGCAGCTTAAAGGGAGACTACGAGCAGTACTTC. Residues: CASSLKGDYEQYF. The complete variable domain, with remaining parts taken from reference TRBV7-2 and TRBJ2-7, reads GAGVSQSPSNKVTEKGKDVELRCDPISGHTALYWYRQSLGQGLEFLIYFQGNSAPDKSGLPSDRFSAERTGGSVSTLTIQRTQQEDSAVYLCASSLKGDYEQYFGPGTRLTVT.